One sample yielded the 22 T cell receptor beta chains listed below, sequenced in a study of T-cell reconstitution after alpha-beta-depleted transplantation in children. Unique molecular identifiers tagged the TCRbeta library. TCRdb called the PCR reads again in MiXCR, with one record for every CDR3 protein. Of 610,000 or so distinct CDR3 sequences detected, roughly 30% appear once; the ten largest clones hold just over 35%. The sequenced sample was PBMCs, obtained before TCRalphabeta/CD19-depleted stem cell transplant. The receptor set was obtained from a boy in the first two years of life with Wiskott-Aldrich syndrome, due to receive a stem cell transplant.

The V and J genes are TRBV5-1 and TRBJ2-1, with D perhaps matching TRBD2 (5 bases). This CDR3 is 13 amino acids long. CDR1 SGHRS and CDR2 YFSETQ come from the germline V gene. The germline V and J ends were trimmed by 4 bases and 9 bases, with 14 bases remaining between them. The CDR3 protein is CASSHPVSAEQFF. In DNA, the CDR3 is TGCGCCAGCAGCCACCCCGTTAGCGCTGAGCAGTTCTTC.

CDR3 sequence reads: CASSEISGRGTGELFF. DNA for the CDR3: TGCGCCAGCAGTGAGATTAGCGGGAGGGGGACCGGGGAGCTGTTTTTT. The chain has TRBV10-1 and TRBJ2-2, with 11 positions matching TRBD2. The CDR3 is 16 amino acids. V shed 2 bases, J shed 5 bases, and the junction held 4 bases outside the gene matches. Germline assignment: CDR1 WNHNN and CDR2 SYGVQD (reference sequence).

V and J are TRBV18 and TRBJ2-1; TRBD1 matches at 7 bases. This CDR3 contains 16 residues. Trimming took 4 bases from V and 0 from J; bases not matched to a gene: 6. CDR1 is KGHSH, CDR2 LQKENI, per germline. CDR3 loop: CASSLPPGGSYNEQFF. The CDR3, as DNA: TGTGCCAGCTCACTCCCCCCAGGGGGCTCCTACAATGAGCAGTTCTTC.

CDR3 loop: CSARPTGQGSQPQHF. The CDR3 DNA reads as TGCAGTGCTAGGCCAACGGGACAGGGGAGCCAGCCCCAGCATTTT. The chain recombines TRBV20-1 with TRBJ1-5, with 10 bases fitting TRBD1. This CDR3 is 15 amino acids long. The germline gives CDR1 DFQATT, CDR2 SNEGSKA (reference sequence). J gave up 7 bases and V 3 bases, and 9 bases lay outside the gene matches.

This clonotype was picked up a small number of times. V gene TRBV7-9 combines with J gene TRBJ2-3, with D tentatively TRBD1 (6 bases). The germline V and J ends were trimmed by 1 base and 1 base, with 9 bases remaining between them. The CDR3 is made up of 15 amino acids. CDR1 and CDR2 (germline): SEHNR, FQNEAQ (reference sequence). The CDR3 DNA follows: TGTGCCAGCAGCTTAGACAGGGCTGGCACAGATACGCAGTATTTT. Amino acids: CASSLDRAGTDTQYF. The variable domain in full, with the rest retrieved from reference TRBV7-9 and TRBJ2-3, is DTGVSQNPRHKITKRGQNVTFRCDPISEHNRLYWYRQTLGQGPEFLTYFQNEAQLEKSRLLSDRFSAERPKGSFSTLEIQRTEQGDSAMYLCASSLDRAGTDTQYFGPGTRLTVL.

The gene calls are TRBV10-3 and TRBJ2-1; D may match TRBD1 or TRBD2 (5 bases each). Trimming removed 7 bases at V and 15 bases at J, with 16 bases between. The CDR3 extends over 11 amino acids. Germline V gene sequence: CDR1 ENHRY, CDR2 SYGVKD. The DNA of the CDR3 is TGTGCCATCAAACCGGGGCTGGAAATGTTCTTC. Encoded protein: CAIKPGLEMFF.

This clonotype was seen more than once but under ten times. This chain links TRBV7-6 with TRBJ2-2, with 9 bases fitting TRBD1. Germline V gene sequence: CDR1 SGHVS, CDR2 FNYEAQ. This CDR3 is built from 16 residues. Trimming cost V 1 base and J 4 bases; bases outside gene matches: 4. The CDR3, as DNA: TGTGCCAGCAGCTTAGTGGGGGGACAGGGCACCGGGGAGCTGTTTTTT. Translated: CASSLVGGQGTGELFF.

The sample holds a few counts of this clonotype. The V and J genes are TRBV5-1 and TRBJ1-1; 9 nucleotides line up with TRBD1. V trimming: 4 bases; J trimming: 0 bases; junction bases outside the gene matches: 4. CDR1 is SGHRS and CDR2 is YFSETQ in the germline V gene. The length of the CDR3 is 15 residues. DNA of the CDR3: TGCGCCAGCAGCCCCTGGACAGGGGTGAACACTGAAGCTTTCTTT. Its translation is CASSPWTGVNTEAFF. The whole variable domain, remainder taken from reference TRBV5-1 and TRBJ1-1, is KAGVTQTPRYLIKTRGQQVTLSCSPISGHRSVSWYQQTPGQGLQFLFEYFSETQRNKGNFPGRFSGRQFSNSRSEMNVSTLELGDSALYLCASSPWTGVNTEAFFGQGTRLTVV.

The sample holds a few counts of this clonotype. The genes are TRBV10-1 and TRBJ1-3; D is unclear. Trimming removed 0 bases at V and 0 bases at J, with 12 bases between. The germline CDR1 and CDR2 sequences are WNHNN and SYGVQD (reference sequence). This CDR3 spans 17 amino acids. CDR3 in amino acids: CASSESVEEGSGNTIYF. The CDR3 bases are TGCGCCAGCAGTGAGTCCGTAGAGGAGGGCTCTGGAAACACCATATATTTT.

Only a few counts were recorded for this clonotype. The V gene is TRBV7-9, the J gene TRBJ2-5; D might be TRBD2 (5 bases). CDR1 is SEHNR, CDR2 FQNEAQ, per germline (reference sequence). The CDR3 has 16 amino acids. V was pared by 5 bases and J by 4 bases, with 20 bases between. CDR3 nucleotide sequence: TGTGCCAGCAGCCCCTGGGAGAGGCCCAAAGCAGAGACCCAGTACTTC. Its translation is CASSPWERPKAETQYF.

This clonotype was seen a handful of times. The V and J genes are TRBV5-1 and TRBJ2-1, with D perhaps matching TRBD1 or TRBD2 (5 bases each). From germline, CDR1 is SGHRS and CDR2 YFSETQ. The CDR3 length is 16 residues. Trimming shortened V by 4 bases and J by 8 bases, and 22 bases separated the two germline ends. The CDR3 sequence is CASSPTPGDPADEQFF. In DNA, the CDR3 is TGCGCCAGCAGCCCGACCCCCGGGGACCCGGCCGATGAGCAGTTCTTC.

The chain combines TRBV5-1 with TRBJ2-2; TRBD1 agrees at 7 bases. The CDR3 loop spans 14 amino acids. Germline CDR1 and CDR2: SGHRS and YFSETQ. V dropped 4 bases and J dropped 7; count of bases not matched to a gene: 7. The CDR3 DNA is TGCGCCAGCAGCGGGACAGATTTGGGCGGGGAGCTGTTTTTT. Translation: CASSGTDLGGELFF.

This clonotype was counted only a few times. This chain joins TRBV20-1 and TRBJ2-1, with D uncertain. Trimming pared 3 bases from V and 4 bases from J, leaving 10 bases between. CDR3 length equals 13 residues. Germline CDR1 and CDR2: DFQATT and SNEGSKA (reference sequence). The CDR3 DNA reads as TGCAGTGCTAGCAGGCTGAATTACAATGAGCAGTTCTTC. Amino acid sequence: CSASRLNYNEQFF.

V usage is TRBV5-1 and J usage is TRBJ1-1; D not resolved. The V end was cut by 4 bases, the J end by 2 bases, with 15 bases between. The CDR3 has 15 residues. Germline V gene sequence: CDR1 SGHRS, CDR2 YFSETQ. In DNA, the CDR3 is TGCGCCAGCAGCATCCGTGCGGGCGGAAACACTGAAGCTTTCTTT. Residues: CASSIRAGGNTEAFF.

The chain employs TRBV20-1 and TRBJ2-3; D uncertain. Germline lookup yields CDR1 DFQATT and CDR2 SNEGSKA (reference sequence). This CDR3 has 14 residues. Trimming took off 1 base at V and 7 bases at J, with 15 bases between the two ends. In DNA form, the CDR3 reads TGCAGTGCTAGAGTACAACCTGGTTTAAATACGCAGTATTTT. Translated, it gives CSARVQPGLNTQYF.

This clonotype has at least ten counts. The chain employs TRBV6-1 and TRBJ1-2; tentatively, D is TRBD1 (6 bases). V lost 6 bases and J lost 2, with 16 bases in between. The CDR3 spans 15 residues. The germline CDR1 and CDR2 sequences are MNHNS and SASEGT. CDR3 sequence (DNA): TGTGCCAGCAGCTCCCAGGCAGGGGCCAACTATGGCTACACCTTC. Residues: CASSSQAGANYGYTF.

The chain joins TRBV20-1 to TRBJ2-2; tentatively, D is TRBD1 (5 bases). Trimming removed 7 bases at V and 1 base at J, with 7 bases between. This CDR3 comprises 12 residues. Per germline, CDR1 DFQATT and CDR2 SNEGSKA (reference sequence). CDR3 DNA sequence: TGCAGTGGGACACAGAACACCGGGGAGCTGTTTTTT. Its translation is CSGTQNTGELFF.

The rearrangement joins TRBV6-1 to TRBJ2-6; 10 positions match TRBD2. The CDR3 is made up of 20 amino acids. Germline V gene sequence: CDR1 MNHNS, CDR2 SASEGT. V was pared by 2 bases and J by 0 bases, with 10 bases of the junction left unmatched. The CDR3 DNA follows: TGTGCCAGCAGTGAATGGTCTAGCGGGAGAGGGGGCTCTGGGGCCAACGTCCTGACTTTC. This sequence encodes CASSEWSSGRGGSGANVLTF.

The table lists this clonotype with a few counts. The chain has TRBV28 and TRBJ2-7, with D possibly matching TRBD2 (6 bases). CDR1 is MDHEN and CDR2 is SYDVKM in the germline V gene. V dropped 9 bases and J dropped 6 bases, with 15 bases sitting between them. CDR3 length: 12 amino acids. For the CDR3, the DNA is TGTGCCAGTTACCGCGGGGTCGGCGAGCAGTACTTC. Translating gives CASYRGVGEQYF.

This chain links TRBV5-1 with TRBJ2-7; D may be TRBD1 or TRBD2 (5 bases each). Trimming took 0 bases from V and 2 from J, leaving 15 bases between them. Germline V gene data show CDR1 as SGHRS and CDR2 as YFSETQ. This CDR3 spans 16 amino acids. CDR3 in amino acids: CASSLASGTFPYEQYF. CDR3 DNA: TGCGCCAGCAGCTTGGCATCCGGGACCTTCCCCTACGAGCAGTACTTC.

This chain uses TRBV12-3 or TRBV12-4 with TRBJ2-1; D is undetermined. V was trimmed by 5 bases and J by 4 bases, leaving 18 bases between them. The CDR3 is made up of 16 amino acids. The CDR3 DNA reads TGTGCCAGCAGTACCACCTCACGACAAACTTACAATGAGCAGTTCTTC. Its protein product is CASSTTSRQTYNEQFF.

The chain has TRBV30 and TRBJ1-1, with TRBD1 as a possible D gene (6 bases). With 5 bases removed from V and 0 bases from J, the gap between germline ends came to 16 bases. Germline lookup yields CDR1 GTSNPN and CDR2 SVGIG (reference sequence). This CDR3 is built from 15 residues. The DNA for the CDR3 is TGTGCCTGGGGATATCCGACAGGATTGAACACTGAAGCTTTCTTT. This translates into CAWGYPTGLNTEAFF.